Below, 22 T cell receptor beta chains from the same sample are listed, as sequenced in a study of blood T cell repertoires in COVID-19. The table came from immunoSEQ multiplex PCR; TCRdb's copy has only in-frame clones and leaves some out. The table has about 270,000 clones, about 87% seen once; the top ten hold about 3%. Sequencing was performed on PBMCs or T cells enriched from blood (not recorded which). These receptors all stem from a woman aged 45-59 years who had recovered from COVID-19.

The table lists this clone with a count of one. The CDR3 DNA is TGTGCCAGCAGCGCGGACAGGGGACAATACAATGAGCAGTTCTTC. Translated: CASSADRGQYNEQFF. The V and J genes are TRBV9 and TRBJ2-1; the match to TRBD1 covers 9 bases. The CDR3 has 15 amino acids. The J segment lost 4 bases and the V segment lost 3 bases, leaving 5 bases of the junction unmatched. Looked up from germline, CDR1 is SGDLS and CDR2 is YYNGEE.

This chain uses TRBV28 with TRBJ1-2; 7 bases are shared with TRBD1. CDR1 and CDR2 (germline): MDHEN, SYDVKM. V gave up 1 base and J gave up 5 bases; unmatched junction bases: 10. The CDR3 sequence is 16 residues long. The CDR3 DNA sequence: TGTGCCAGCAGTTTATATGGAGGGGGCGCTGGGTATGGCTACACCTTC. This sequence encodes CASSLYGGGAGYGYTF.

The chain uses TRBV4-2 and TRBJ2-7; 10 positions match TRBD2. This CDR3 region has 16 residues. CDR1 is LGHNA, CDR2 YNFKEQ, per germline. V lost 0 bases, J lost 5 bases, and 7 bases stayed unmatched. CDR3: CASSQDTTSGFNEQYF. The CDR3 DNA is TGTGCCAGCAGCCAAGATACGACTAGCGGGTTCAACGAGCAGTACTTC.

V is TRBV7-2 and J is TRBJ2-3, with D perhaps TRBD2 (6 bases). Trimming left V 1 base short and J 4 bases short, with 6 bases between. CDR1 is SGHTA and CDR2 is FQGNSA in the germline V gene. CDR3 length equals 13 residues. The CDR3 DNA reads as TGTGCCAGCAGCTTAGTAGCGGCAGATACGCAGTATTTT. Translating it yields CASSLVAADTQYF.

The CDR3 loop is CASSLMGAKAFF. For the CDR3, the DNA is TGTGCCAGCAGTTTGATGGGGGCGAAAGCTTTCTTT. V and J are TRBV28 and TRBJ1-1; D is perhaps TRBD1 (6 bases). The V end lost 3 bases, the J end lost 9 bases, and 11 bases lay between the germline ends. The CDR3 consists of 12 residues. CDR1 and CDR2 from the germline V gene are MDHEN and SYDVKM.

This clone was detected only a few times. The chain joins TRBV4-3 to TRBJ1-1; D gene unclear. Germline values: CDR1 LGHNA, CDR2 YSLEER. V lost 6 bases and J lost 1, with 12 bases in between. This CDR3 region has 14 residues. CDR3: CASRRGRENTEAFF. The CDR3 coding sequence is TGCGCCAGCAGGCGGGGTAGGGAGAACACTGAAGCTTTCTTT.

In regard to this clone: One junction end does not reproduce the germline sequence, and a read error may be involved. The rearrangement uses TRBV7-7 and TRBJ2-3; possible D gene TRBD2, 6 bases. The V gene's germline CDR1 is SSHAT and CDR2 FNYEAQ (reference sequence). The CDR3 is 15 amino acids. Here the CDR3 DNA reads TGTGCTAGCAGCTTAGCCTACGGGACTCTTAATACGCAGTATTTT. Translating gives CASSLAYGTLNTQYF.

Notes on this clone: Other DNA sequences from this sample encode an identical CDR3 as well. The rearrangement links TRBV5-6 to TRBJ2-1; 8 positions match TRBD2. There are 12 residues in the CDR3. Germline V CDR1 and CDR2: SGHDT, YYEEEE. V lost 1 base, J lost 10 bases, and 1 base stayed unmatched. CDR3 protein: CASSLSGGEQFF. As DNA, the CDR3 is TGTGCCAGCAGCTTGTCGGGAGGGGAGCAGTTCTTC.

The rearrangement uses TRBV7-3 and TRBJ1-1; D is ambiguous. V was pared by 5 bases and J by 1 base, with 11 bases between. Germline V gene sequence: CDR1 SGHTA, CDR2 FQGTGA. This CDR3 has 14 residues. The DNA for the CDR3 is TGTGCCAGCAGCCCCGGGATGGAGAACACTGAAGCTTTCTTT. This translates into CASSPGMENTEAFF.

This clone came up once. V and J are TRBV27 and TRBJ1-2; D is uncertain. CDR1 is MNHEY, CDR2 SMNVEV, per germline (reference sequence). The CDR3 has 15 residues. With 4 bases removed from V and 4 bases from J, the gap between germline ends came to 16 bases. The CDR3 DNA follows: TGTGCCAGCAGTTCGTTTCGAGGGCTGGGCTATGGCTACACCTTC. Translating it yields CASSSFRGLGYGYTF.

V usage is TRBV29-1 and J usage is TRBJ2-7; TRBD2 matches at 9 bases. There are 15 residues in the CDR3. The germline V gene has CDR1 SQVTM and CDR2 ANQGSEA. The ends lost 6 bases at V and 6 bases at J; junction bases unmatched: 15. CDR3 DNA sequence: TGCAGCGTCTCCCTTTGGGGGACTAGCTTATTCGAGCAGTACTTC. It specifies CSVSLWGTSLFEQYF.

This chain joins TRBV4-2 and TRBJ1-1; weak D call: TRBD1 (6 bases). V lost 2 bases and J lost 5, with 15 bases in between. CDR3 size: 15 residues. The germline gives CDR1 LGHNA, CDR2 YNFKEQ. The CDR3 loop is CASSQSGRGSTEAFF. The CDR3, as DNA: TGTGCCAGCAGCCAATCGGGCAGGGGAAGTACTGAAGCTTTCTTT.

The genes are TRBV24-1 and TRBJ2-1, with 11 bases lining up with TRBD1. The CDR3 sequence is 14 residues long. The V segment lost 3 bases and the J segment 9 bases; nucleotides outside the gene matches: 3. The V gene's germline CDR1 is KGHDR and CDR2 SFDVKD. The CDR3 coding sequence is TGTGCCACCAGTGATCCAGGACAGGGGGCTGAGCAGTTCTTC. Residues: CATSDPGQGAEQFF.

V gene TRBV3-1 (or the pseudogene TRBV3-2) combines with J gene TRBJ2-5, with 8 positions matching TRBD1. CDR1 and CDR2 from the germline V gene are LGHDT and YNNKEL (reference sequence). Trimming removed 3 bases from V and 1 base from J; junction bases left unmatched: 7. The CDR3 extends over 16 amino acids. The CDR3 loop reads CASSQGQAHFQETQYF. CDR3 nucleotides: TGTGCCAGCAGCCAGGGACAGGCCCACTTCCAAGAGACCCAGTACTTC.

V and J are TRBV11-3 and TRBJ2-3; unclear D gene. CDR3 length: 13 amino acids. The germline V and J ends were trimmed by 0 bases and 5 bases, with 6 bases remaining between them. CDR1 is SGHNT, CDR2 YENEEA, per germline. In DNA, the CDR3 is TGTGCCAGCAGCTTAGATTACAGAGATACGCAGTATTTT. Residues: CASSLDYRDTQYF.

The V call is TRBV5-4, the J call TRBJ2-2, with 7 nucleotides matching TRBD2. Germline CDR1 and CDR2: SGHNT and YYREEE (reference sequence). The CDR3 runs to 16 residues. Losses at the gene ends were 1 base for V and 5 bases for J; bases not matched to a gene: 8. The CDR3: CASSLSRTSGTGELFF. Written as DNA, the CDR3 is TGTGCCAGCAGCTTGTCCCGGACTAGTGGTACCGGGGAGCTGTTTTTT.

Regarding this clone: This same CDR3 is encoded by further DNA sequences in the sample. J is TRBJ2-1 and V is TRBV18, with TRBD2 as a possible D gene (5 bases). The CDR3 is 15 amino acids. With 3 bases removed from V and 0 bases from J, the gap between germline ends came to 9 bases. Germline lookup yields CDR1 KGHSH and CDR2 LQKENI. CDR3 residues: CASSPGLSSYNEQFF. The CDR3 nucleotides are TGTGCCAGCTCACCCGGACTTAGCTCCTACAATGAGCAGTTCTTC.

This clone was seen just once. This chain uses TRBV7-2 with TRBJ2-7; 12 nucleotides align to TRBD2. Germline V gene sequence: CDR1 SGHTA, CDR2 FQGNSA. With V trimmed by 3 bases and J by 6 bases, 9 bases remained unmatched. The CDR3 covers 16 residues. CDR3 region: CASSLGSASGRGEQYF. The CDR3 bases are TGTGCCAGCAGCTTGGGGTCGGCTAGCGGGAGGGGCGAGCAGTACTTC. Together with reference TRBV7-2 and TRBJ2-7, the CDR3 gives the full variable domain: GAGVSQSPSNKVTEKGKDVELRCDPISGHTALYWYRQSLGQGLEFLIYFQGNSAPDKSGLPSDRFSAERTGGSVSTLTIQRTQQEDSAVYLCASSLGSASGRGEQYFGPGTRLTVT.

The V and J genes are TRBV11-3 and TRBJ2-2; D is possibly TRBD1 (5 bases). Between the trimmed V and J ends, which lost 0 bases and 7 bases, there was a span of 6 bases. Germline CDR1 is SGHNT and CDR2 is YENEEA. The CDR3 has 13 amino acids. The CDR3 nucleotides read TGTGCCAGCAGCTTAGATCAGGGCGGGGAGCTGTTTTTT. Its translation is CASSLDQGGELFF.

The J gene is TRBJ2-7, the V gene TRBV18; the match to TRBD2 covers 11 bases. CDR1 and CDR2 from the germline V gene are KGHSH and LQKENI. CDR3 length equals 16 residues. The V gene end was trimmed by 2 bases and the J gene end by 1 base; junction bases not matched to a gene: 4. CDR3 in amino acids: CASSPNSGRASYEQYF. CDR3 in DNA: TGTGCCAGCTCACCAAATAGCGGGAGGGCTTCCTACGAGCAGTACTTC.

V gene TRBV9 combines with J gene TRBJ2-7; D might be TRBD2 (6 bases). CDR1 and CDR2 from the germline V gene are SGDLS and YYNGEE. The length of the CDR3 is 15 residues. V was trimmed by 0 bases and J by 2 bases, leaving 12 bases between them. Written as DNA, the CDR3 is TGTGCCAGCAGCGTAGCCGGCGGGGAAACCTACGAGCAGTACTTC. Amino acid sequence: CASSVAGGETYEQYF.

This clone was seen a few times. The gene calls are TRBV19 and TRBJ1-1; unclear D gene. Germline V gives CDR1 LNHDA, CDR2 SQIVND (reference sequence). The CDR3 contains 14 residues. Trimming removed 5 bases at V and 4 bases at J, with 14 bases between. This chain's CDR3 is CASSFSFLGTEAFF. The CDR3 DNA is TGTGCCAGTAGTTTCTCGTTTCTAGGCACTGAAGCTTTCTTT.